The 5 T cell receptor beta chains reported below all come from one sample, sequenced in a study of blood T cell repertoires in COVID-19. This table comes from immunoSEQ multiplex PCR, and its TCRdb copy is limited to in-frame clones, with some not included. The sample includes under 500,000 clones, 87% of them seen just once. Sample: PBMCs or T cells enriched from blood (not recorded which). The source is a woman aged 18-30 years with acute COVID-19.

This chain joins TRBV2 and TRBJ1-2, with D maybe TRBD1 (5 bases). V lost 1 base and J 8 bases, leaving 20 bases between the germline ends. Germline V gives CDR1 SNHLY, CDR2 FYNNEI. CDR3 length: 16 amino acids. This CDR3 is CASSEGQRALLGGYTF. The CDR3 coding sequence is TGTGCCAGCAGTGAAGGACAGAGAGCTCTGCTGGGCGGCTACACCTTC.

This clone was seen once. This chain joins TRBV9 and TRBJ2-7, with D perhaps TRBD2 (6 bases). CDR3 length equals 16 residues. Trimming removed 0 bases at V and 1 base at J, with 14 bases between. The germline V gene has CDR1 SGDLS and CDR2 YYNGEE. The CDR3 reads CASSVGAFGGSYEQYF. For the CDR3, the DNA is TGTGCCAGCAGCGTAGGGGCGTTCGGGGGATCCTACGAGCAGTACTTC.

The chain recombines TRBV14 with TRBJ2-1; D may be TRBD1 (5 bases). The CDR3 runs 17 residues. Germline V gene lookup returns CDR1 SGHDN and CDR2 FVKESK. Between the trimmed V and J ends, which lost 3 bases and 5 bases, there was a span of 20 bases. The CDR3 spells CASSHLAGQGTDNEQFF. In DNA form, the CDR3 reads TGTGCCAGCAGCCACCTCGCAGGTCAGGGCACCGACAATGAGCAGTTCTTC.

The V and J genes are TRBV2 and TRBJ1-3, with D maybe TRBD1 (5 bases). V dropped 2 bases and J dropped 1 base, with 12 bases sitting between them. CDR3 length: 16 residues. Germline V lookup: CDR1 SNHLY, CDR2 FYNNEI. The CDR3 protein is CASSEILTASGNTIYF. CDR3 sequence (DNA): TGTGCCAGCAGTGAAATTCTGACAGCTTCTGGAAACACCATATATTTT.

V gene TRBV19 combines with J gene TRBJ2-2; unclear D gene. The CDR3 is made up of 11 amino acids. CDR1 and CDR2 from the germline V gene are LNHDA and SQIVND (reference sequence). The V gene lost 8 bases and the J gene lost 5 bases, with 6 bases spanning the gap. Here the CDR3 reads CASQSTGELFF. In nucleotides, the CDR3 is TGTGCCAGTCAGTCTACCGGGGAGCTGTTTTTT.